The present TCR beta chain was sequenced within a study of blood T cell repertoires in COVID-19. Per the study methods: Nucleated cell counts were estimated from reference gene primer amplification. The protocol was immunoSEQ multiplex PCR, while the TCRdb copy is restricted to in-frame clones and leaves out a portion. For V, J and clone size, that table is used; D and trimming come from the DNA. The profile shows 130,000 to 150,000 clones, 88% of them singletons. Trimming left V 0 bases short and J 8 bases short, with 10 bases between. The CDR3 extends over 13 amino acids. Germline V gene sequence: CDR1 SNHLY, CDR2 FYNNEI.

The chain joins TRBV2 to TRBJ1-2; possibly TRBD1 for D (5 bases). Sequenced: peripheral blood. The clonotype was recovered from a human donor in a cohort sampled during active COVID-19. The CDR3 sequence: CASSEARVRGYTF. In DNA form, the CDR3 reads TGTGCCAGCAGTGAAGCCAGGGTGAGGGGCTACACCTTC.